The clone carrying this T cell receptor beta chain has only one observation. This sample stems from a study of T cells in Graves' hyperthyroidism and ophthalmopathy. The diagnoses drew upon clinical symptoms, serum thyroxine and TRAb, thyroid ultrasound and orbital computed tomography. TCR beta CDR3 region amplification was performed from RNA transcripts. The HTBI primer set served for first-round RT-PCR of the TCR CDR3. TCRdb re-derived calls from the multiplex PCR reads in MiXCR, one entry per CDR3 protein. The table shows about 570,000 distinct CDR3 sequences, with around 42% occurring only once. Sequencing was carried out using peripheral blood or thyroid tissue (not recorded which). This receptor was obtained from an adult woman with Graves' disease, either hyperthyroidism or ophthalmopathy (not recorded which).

CDR3 loop: CASSSQGRENTEAFF. The DNA for the CDR3 is TGCGCCAGCAGCTCGCAGGGGCGGGAGAACACTGAAGCTTTCTTT. This chain connects TRBV5-1 to TRBJ1-1; D perhaps matches TRBD1 (6 bases). The CDR3 loop spans 15 amino acids. V lost 3 bases and J lost 1, with 13 bases in between. The germline V gene encodes CDR1 SGHRS and CDR2 YFSETQ.